This TCR beta chain was obtained from a study of shared clonotypes between healthy human individuals. Overall study: Serving as donors were a couple of women and a few men, whose ages spanned 18 to 49. The study, taken as a whole, reports: Rarefaction exposed incomplete sorted-subset sequencing despite large depth.

The repertoire was sequenced with immunoSEQ multiplex PCR; TCRdb's copy has only in-frame clones and lacks some. The repertoire holds about 1.5 million clones, roughly 96% seen once, with 1% to 1.5% in the top ten. To note about this clone: The antigen remains undetermined.

CDR1 is LGHNA, CDR2 YNFKEQ, per germline. Trimming took 4 bases from V and 0 from J; bases not matched to a gene: 1. This CDR3 spans 14 amino acids. The V gene is TRBV4-2, the J gene TRBJ2-3, with 7 bases that match TRBD2. The clonotype originates from a man aged 25-40 years in good health. The sequencing input was naive CD4+ T cells sorted from blood. Documented subset: CD45RA+ positively selected. As DNA, the CDR3 is TGTGCCAGCAGCCCGGGAGGAAGCACAGATACGCAGTATTTT. Amino acids: CASSPGGSTDTQYF.